The 22 T cell receptor beta chains presented below share a single source sample, sequenced in a study of a mutant IDH1 vaccine in newly diagnosed glioma. Clones were read by immunoSEQ multiplex PCR, and TCRdb kept only the in-frame ones, dropping some. This repertoire shows roughly 40,000 clones, approximately 80% found once; its top ten account for roughly 5.5%. Regarding time point: week 35, safety follow-up. Every single dose of the vaccine, 300 ug of mutant IDH1 20-mer peptide, came with topical imiquimod. No cognate antigen is known for these TCRs. This material consisted of PBMCs, taken from a glioma patient whose treatment included an IDH1 peptide vaccine. The source of these receptors is a woman aged 50 to 65 with glioma.

The chain uses TRBV5-1 and TRBJ2-3; 8 bases fit TRBD2. Per the germline V gene, CDR1 is SGHRS and CDR2 is YFSETQ. The CDR3 sequence is 14 residues long. V trimming: 7 bases; J trimming: 2 bases; junction bases outside the gene matches: 6. In nucleotides, the CDR3 is TGCGCCAGCTTAGCGGGGTCCCCCACAGATACGCAGTATTTT. Encoded protein: CASLAGSPTDTQYF.

This chain uses TRBV19 with TRBJ1-5; unclear D gene. Per germline, CDR1 LNHDA and CDR2 SQIVND (reference sequence). V shed 7 bases and J shed 0 bases, with 13 bases lying between them. This CDR3 comprises 15 residues. CDR3 DNA sequence: TGTGCCAGTACCCTCGGGTTTAATAGCAATCAGCCCCAGCATTTT. Amino acid sequence: CASTLGFNSNQPQHF.

The chain joins TRBV27 to TRBJ2-7, with TRBD2 identical over 10 bases. The germline CDR1 and CDR2 sequences are MNHEY and SMNVEV (reference sequence). The length of the CDR3 is 15 residues. J was trimmed by 0 bases and V by 5 bases; bases with no gene match: 4. The CDR3 nucleotides read TGTGCCAGCAGTGATAGCGGGAGGAGCTCCTACGAGCAGTACTTC. The encoded protein is CASSDSGRSSYEQYF.

The rearrangement joins TRBV12-5 to TRBJ1-2; tentatively, D is TRBD1 (5 bases). Germline assignment: CDR1 LGHNT and CDR2 FRNRAP. V lost 0 bases, J lost 12 bases, and 8 bases lay in between. The length of the CDR3 is 11 residues. The CDR3 bases are TGTGCTAGTGGTTTGGTACAGGTTGACACCTTC. Protein: CASGLVQVDTF.

The gene calls are TRBV10-1 and TRBJ1-3; D unclear. Trimming removed 6 bases from V and 7 bases from J, with 19 bases in between. This CDR3 is 15 amino acids long. CDR1 WNHNN and CDR2 SYGVQD come from the germline V gene (reference sequence). CDR3 DNA: TGCGCCAGCAGCCTACTGTGGACGGAAGGCAACACCATATATTTT. Its protein product is CASSLLWTEGNTIYF.

The CDR3 loop is CASTPLPSGQETQYF. CDR3 DNA: TGTGCCAGCACCCCACTCCCTAGCGGTCAAGAGACCCAGTACTTC. This sequence joins TRBV9 and TRBJ2-5; 7 positions match TRBD2. CDR1 is SGDLS, CDR2 YYNGEE, per germline. V shed 6 bases and J 2 bases; nucleotides not matched to a gene: 10. The CDR3 loop spans 15 amino acids.

J is TRBJ2-7 and V is TRBV27; TRBD2 matches at 8 bases. The CDR3 length is 14 residues. The ends lost 4 bases at V and 6 bases at J; junction bases unmatched: 8. Germline CDR1 reads MNHEY; CDR2 reads SMNVEV (reference sequence). The CDR3: CASSYGGAASEQYF. In DNA form, the CDR3 reads TGTGCCAGCAGTTACGGGGGGGCGGCCTCCGAGCAGTACTTC.

The J gene is TRBJ2-3, the V gene TRBV30, with TRBD1 as a possible D gene (6 bases). CDR1 and CDR2 (germline): GTSNPN, SVGIG (reference sequence). V lost 2 bases and J 4 bases, leaving 10 bases between the germline ends. The CDR3 is 13 residues long. CDR3 loop: CAWSSPGADTQYF. The CDR3 DNA reads TGTGCCTGGAGTTCCCCAGGGGCAGATACGCAGTATTTT.

This clone was seen a handful of times. The chain employs TRBV5-4 and TRBJ2-2, with unresolved D. The CDR3 loop spans 15 amino acids. Germline CDR1 is SGHNT and CDR2 is YYREEE (reference sequence). V was shortened by 0 bases and J by 1 base, with 7 bases between the two germline ends. The DNA of the CDR3 is TGTGCCAGCAGCTTGGATCTCGGGAACACCGGGGAGCTGTTTTTT. Its protein is CASSLDLGNTGELFF.

In this sample, this clone turned up a few times. The V gene is TRBV12-5, the J gene TRBJ1-1; unclear D gene. There are 15 residues in the CDR3. The germline gives CDR1 LGHNT, CDR2 FRNRAP. With 0 bases removed from V and 5 bases from J, the gap between germline ends came to 13 bases. The CDR3 DNA reads as TGTGCTAGTGGTTTGGTTAGTGGGAGGCGGACTGAAGCTTTCTTT. Protein product: CASGLVSGRRTEAFF.

A single count supports this clone. The chain has TRBV5-6 and TRBJ1-2; 12 nucleotides align to TRBD1. The ends lost 4 bases at V and 7 bases at J; junction bases unmatched: 14. Germline V lookup: CDR1 SGHDT, CDR2 YYEEEE. The CDR3 contains 17 residues. The CDR3 protein is CASSLRPGQGAWAGYTF. The CDR3 DNA reads TGTGCCAGCAGCCTCAGACCGGGACAGGGGGCTTGGGCTGGCTACACCTTC.

The chain is built from TRBV9 and TRBJ2-1; TRBD2 matches at 9 bases. The CDR3 contains 16 residues. V dropped 7 bases and J dropped 8; count of bases not matched to a gene: 16. The germline V gene has CDR1 SGDLS and CDR2 YYNGEE. This chain's CDR3 is CASAPRASGVLHEQFF. The CDR3 nucleotides are TGTGCCAGCGCCCCCCGGGCTAGCGGGGTATTACATGAGCAGTTCTTC.

This chain uses TRBV5-1 with TRBJ2-5, with D perhaps TRBD1 (5 bases). Germline V gene lookup returns CDR1 SGHRS and CDR2 YFSETQ. V was trimmed by 4 bases and J by 1 base, leaving 8 bases between them. The CDR3 is 13 amino acids. The CDR3 DNA reads as TGCGCCAGCAGCATTGACAGCCAAGAGACCCAGTACTTC. This sequence encodes CASSIDSQETQYF.

The chain carries TRBV7-8 and TRBJ1-2, with D possibly TRBD1 on 5 matching bases. V was pared by 3 bases and J by 3 bases, with 11 bases between. The CDR3 has 14 amino acids. Germline loops: CDR1 SGHVS, CDR2 FQNEAQ. This chain's CDR3 is CASSLGGFHYGYTF. The CDR3 nucleotides are TGTGCCAGCAGCTTGGGGGGTTTTCACTATGGCTACACCTTC.

The chain combines TRBV7-2 with TRBJ2-2, with 10 bases that match TRBD1. The CDR3 consists of 15 residues. Unmatched junction bases numbered 3, after V lost 5 bases and J lost 3 bases. Germline V gene lookup returns CDR1 SGHTA and CDR2 FQGNSA. The CDR3 protein is CASSIGQGDTGELFF. DNA of the CDR3: TGTGCCAGCAGCATCGGACAGGGGGACACCGGGGAGCTGTTTTTT. Full variable domain (outside the CDR3, taken from reference TRBV7-2 and TRBJ2-2): GAGVSQSPSNKVTEKGKDVELRCDPISGHTALYWYRQSLGQGLEFLIYFQGNSAPDKSGLPSDRFSAERTGGSVSTLTIQRTQQEDSAVYLCASSIGQGDTGELFFGEGSRLTVL.

The CDR3 region is CASSIAFSGGYNEQFF. The CDR3 DNA follows: TGTGCCAGTAGTATTGCATTTAGCGGGGGATACAATGAGCAGTTCTTC. The rearrangement uses TRBV19 and TRBJ2-1, with 9 positions matching TRBD2. Germline V gene lookup returns CDR1 LNHDA and CDR2 SQIVND (reference sequence). V dropped 3 bases and J dropped 4; count of bases not matched to a gene: 7. The CDR3 runs to 16 residues.

The rearrangement uses TRBV15 and TRBJ2-1; D is undetermined. The CDR3 loop spans 11 amino acids. Germline values: CDR1 LNHNV, CDR2 YYDKDF (reference sequence). The V end lost 0 bases, the J end lost 6 bases, and 0 bases lay between the germline ends. This chain's CDR3 is CATSRDNEQFF. The CDR3 DNA sequence: TGTGCCACCAGCAGAGACAATGAGCAGTTCTTC.

This clone was found a few times. V usage is TRBV30 and J usage is TRBJ1-1; D may be TRBD1 (5 bases). V lost 1 base to trimming and J lost 1 base, with 7 bases between them. Germline CDR1 reads GTSNPN; CDR2 reads SVGIG (reference sequence). The CDR3 runs to 13 residues. The CDR3 nucleotides read TGTGCCTGGAGTGGCGGACAGAACACTGAAGCTTTCTTT. Amino acid sequence: CAWSGGQNTEAFF.

The V and J genes are TRBV2 and TRBJ1-2; D is possibly TRBD1 (5 bases). Germline lookup yields CDR1 SNHLY and CDR2 FYNNEI. This CDR3 comprises 14 residues. Trimming removed 10 bases at V and 0 bases at J, with 15 bases between. CDR3 DNA sequence: TGTGCCACCCGATACGGGGGAACTAACTATGGCTACACCTTC. Translated, it gives CATRYGGTNYGYTF. Full variable domain (missing parts from reference TRBV2 and TRBJ1-2): EPEVTQTPSHQVTQMGQEVILRCVPISNHLYFYWYRQILGQKVEFLVSFYNNEISEKSEIFDDQFSVERPDGSNFTLKIRSTKLEDSAMYFCATRYGGTNYGYTFGSGTRLTVV.

This clone was recorded only once. The V call is TRBV10-3, the J call TRBJ2-3; 7 bases agree with TRBD1. The germline V gene has CDR1 ENHRY and CDR2 SYGVKD. This CDR3 has 13 amino acids. The trim removed 10 bases at V and 2 bases at J, leaving 6 bases unmatched. The CDR3 coding sequence is TGTGCCACCTGGACAGGCCTCACAGATACGCAGTATTTT. Translation: CATWTGLTDTQYF.

The rearrangement uses TRBV2 and TRBJ1-1; D gene unclear. The CDR3 loop spans 14 amino acids. V lost 11 bases, J lost 0 bases, and 16 bases lay in between. The germline gives CDR1 SNHLY, CDR2 FYNNEI. As DNA, the CDR3 is TGTGCCGGCGCCCGGGAGAGAATGAACACTGAAGCTTTCTTT. It encodes CAGARERMNTEAFF.

This rearrangement joins TRBV20-1 to TRBJ1-4, with D hard to call. The germline gives CDR1 DFQATT, CDR2 SNEGSKA (reference sequence). The CDR3 is made up of 10 amino acids. V lost 3 bases and J lost 14, with 10 bases in between. The CDR3 region has the DNA TGCAGTGCTAGGCAGAGTCGCCTGTTTTTT. Translation gives CSARQSRLFF.